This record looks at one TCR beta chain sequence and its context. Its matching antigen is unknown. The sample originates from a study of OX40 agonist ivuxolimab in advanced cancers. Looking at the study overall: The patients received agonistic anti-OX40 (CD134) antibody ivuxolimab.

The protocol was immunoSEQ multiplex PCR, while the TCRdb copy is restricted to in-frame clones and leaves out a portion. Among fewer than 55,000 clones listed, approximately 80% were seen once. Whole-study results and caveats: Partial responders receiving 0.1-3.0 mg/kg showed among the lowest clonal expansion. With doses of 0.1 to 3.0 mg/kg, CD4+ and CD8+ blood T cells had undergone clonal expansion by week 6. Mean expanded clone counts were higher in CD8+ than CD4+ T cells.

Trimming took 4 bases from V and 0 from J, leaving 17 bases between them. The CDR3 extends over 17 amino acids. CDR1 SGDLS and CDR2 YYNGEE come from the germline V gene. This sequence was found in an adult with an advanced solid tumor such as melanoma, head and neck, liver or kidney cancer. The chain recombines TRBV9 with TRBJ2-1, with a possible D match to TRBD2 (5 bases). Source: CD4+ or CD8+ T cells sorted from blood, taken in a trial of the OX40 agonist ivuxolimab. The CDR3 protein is CASSRVLGGGSYNEQFF. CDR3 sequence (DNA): TGTGCCAGCAGCCGCGTTTTGGGCGGAGGCTCCTACAATGAGCAGTTCTTC. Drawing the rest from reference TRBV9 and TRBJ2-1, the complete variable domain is DSGVTQTPKHLITATGQRVTLRCSPRSGDLSVYWYQQSLDQGLQFLIQYYNGEERAKGNILERFSAQQFPDLHSELNLSSLELGDSALYFCASSRVLGGGSYNEQFFGPGTRLTVL.